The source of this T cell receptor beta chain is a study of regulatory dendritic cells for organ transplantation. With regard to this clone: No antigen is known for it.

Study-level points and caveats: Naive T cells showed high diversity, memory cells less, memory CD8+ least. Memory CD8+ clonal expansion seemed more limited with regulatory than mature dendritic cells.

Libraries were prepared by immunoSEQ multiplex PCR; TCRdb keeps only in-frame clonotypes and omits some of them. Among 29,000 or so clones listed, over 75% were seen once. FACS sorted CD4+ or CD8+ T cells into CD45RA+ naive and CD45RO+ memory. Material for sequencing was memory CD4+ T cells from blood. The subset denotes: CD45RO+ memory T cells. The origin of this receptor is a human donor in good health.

Written as DNA, the CDR3 is TGTGCCAGCAGTCCCCGGGAGGGATTAGTAGATACGCAGTATTTT. Translating it yields CASSPREGLVDTQYF. The gene calls are TRBV27 and TRBJ2-3, with 8 bases matching TRBD2. Germline V gene sequence: CDR1 MNHEY, CDR2 SMNVEV (reference sequence). V trimming: 5 bases; J trimming: 5 bases; junction bases outside the gene matches: 9. The CDR3 is made up of 15 amino acids.